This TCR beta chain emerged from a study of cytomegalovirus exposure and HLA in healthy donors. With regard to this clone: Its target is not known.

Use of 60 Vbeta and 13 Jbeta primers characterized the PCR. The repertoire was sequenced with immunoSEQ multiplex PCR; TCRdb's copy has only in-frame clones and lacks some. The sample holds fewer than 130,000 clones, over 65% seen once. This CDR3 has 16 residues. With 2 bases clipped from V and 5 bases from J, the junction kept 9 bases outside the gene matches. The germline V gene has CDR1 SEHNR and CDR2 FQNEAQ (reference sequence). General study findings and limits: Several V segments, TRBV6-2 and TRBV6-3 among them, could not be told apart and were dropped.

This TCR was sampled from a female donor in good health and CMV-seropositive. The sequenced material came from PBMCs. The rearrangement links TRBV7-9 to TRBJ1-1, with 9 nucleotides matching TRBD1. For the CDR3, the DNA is TGTGCCAGCAGCTTATACACCCACAGGGGGCGAACTGAAGCTTTCTTT. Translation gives CASSLYTHRGRTEAFF.